This TCR beta chain comes out of a study of T cell changes during pregnancy in multiple sclerosis. This CDR3 comprises 15 residues. The germline V gene encodes CDR1 MNHEY and CDR2 SMNVEV (reference sequence). With V trimmed by 6 bases and J by 2 bases, 4 bases remained unmatched. Sequenced by immunoSEQ multiplex PCR; TCRdb stores in-frame clones only, minus some. The profile shows over 40,000 clones, more than 70% of them singletons. This specimen consisted of CD8+ T cells from peripheral blood mononuclear cells, obtained after pregnancy. The genes are TRBV27 and TRBJ1-2; TRBD1 matches 12 bases. The TCR originated in a female donor in good health, enrolled as a control in a pregnancy study. CDR3 coding DNA: TGTGCCAGCAGAAAAGGGACAGGGGGCAACTATGGCTACACCTTC. Encoded protein: CASRKGTGGNYGYTF.